This TCR beta chain appears in the sequencing data of a study of OX40 agonist ivuxolimab in advanced cancers. Findings and limits, study-wide: Antigen specificity was not determined for the expanded peripheral T cells.

Of note for this clone: Antigen unknown.

Assay: immunoSEQ multiplex PCR; the TCRdb copy retains only in-frame clones and omits some. The table lists 80,000 to 100,000 clones, about nine tenths of them singletons. The CDR3 is 14 residues long. V shed 2 bases and J shed 4 bases, with 12 bases lying between them. Per germline, CDR1 KGHSH and CDR2 LQKENI. The material sequenced was CD4+ or CD8+ T cells sorted from blood, taken in a trial of the OX40 agonist ivuxolimab. This sequence was found in an adult with an advanced solid tumor such as melanoma, head and neck, liver or kidney cancer. The chain recombines TRBV18 with TRBJ2-7, with D possibly TRBD2 on 6 matching bases. The CDR3 region is CASSPSREKYEQYF. The DNA of the CDR3 is TGTGCCAGCTCACCAAGCCGGGAGAAATACGAGCAGTACTTC.